Reported below is one TCR beta chain. Its antigen is currently unknown. This specimen belongs to a study of shared clonotypes between healthy human individuals. General study findings and limits: Only blood underwent sampling, and tissue repertoires likely differ. Rarefaction showed that sequencing of sorted subsets was incomplete (despite large depth).

Method: immunoSEQ multiplex PCR; TCRdb's copy keeps in-frame clones and lacks some. The data hold hundreds of thousands of clones, with almost 97% observed a single time. Germline V gene lookup returns CDR1 KGHSH and CDR2 LQKENI. V shed 3 bases and J shed 5 bases, with 20 bases lying between them. This CDR3 contains 17 residues. Each of the donors was a healthy adult who was HIV-negative and had not had a recent acute infection or vaccination. Every contributor of samples was a Caucasian grown-up residing in Nashville, Tennessee. Source material: naive CD4+ T cells sorted from blood. Specified subset: CD45RA+ positively selected. The V call is TRBV18, the J call TRBJ2-1, with D possibly TRBD2 on 5 matching bases. The origin of this receptor is a woman in her 30s in good health. The DNA for the CDR3 is TGTGCCAGCTCACCCCGAAGCGGCGAGCGCCCACACAATGAGCAGTTCTTC. Translated, it gives CASSPRSGERPHNEQFF.